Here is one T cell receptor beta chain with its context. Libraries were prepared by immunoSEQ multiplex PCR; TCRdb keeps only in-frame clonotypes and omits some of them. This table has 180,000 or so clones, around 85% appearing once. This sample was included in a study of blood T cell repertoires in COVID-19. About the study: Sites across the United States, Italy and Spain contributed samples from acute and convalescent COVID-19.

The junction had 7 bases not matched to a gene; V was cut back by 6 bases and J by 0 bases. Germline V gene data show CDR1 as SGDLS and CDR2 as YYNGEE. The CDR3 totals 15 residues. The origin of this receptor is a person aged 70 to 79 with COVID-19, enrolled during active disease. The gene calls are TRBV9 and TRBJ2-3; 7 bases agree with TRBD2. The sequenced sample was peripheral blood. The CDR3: CASTPGRGSTDTQYF. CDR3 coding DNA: TGTGCCAGCACCCCTGGGCGGGGGAGCACAGATACGCAGTATTTT.